The 10 T cell receptor beta chains presented below share a single source sample, sequenced in a study of technical replicates of blood from a handful of donors. Method: immunoSEQ multiplex PCR; TCRdb's copy keeps in-frame clones and lacks some. The data show around 86,000 clones, about 96% seen once. The sequenced sample consisted of T cells isolated from PBMCs. Receptors originate from a human donor in good health.

This clone was observed a single time. The chain joins TRBV9 to TRBJ2-1; 8 bases align to TRBD1. The CDR3 is 16 residues long. CDR1 and CDR2 from the germline V gene are SGDLS and YYNGEE. The ends lost 0 bases at V and 7 bases at J; junction bases unmatched: 9. DNA for the CDR3: TGTGCCAGCAGCGTAGCTGCAGGGGGCATTCTGAATGAGCAGTTCTTC. Its protein product is CASSVAAGGILNEQFF.

The chain combines TRBV5-1 with TRBJ2-1; D perhaps matches TRBD2 (6 bases). This CDR3 spans 14 amino acids. The V gene lost 4 bases and the J gene lost 7 bases, with 15 bases spanning the gap. In germline, CDR1 is SGHRS, CDR2 YFSETQ. CDR3 in amino acids: CASSPGRAGNEQFF. DNA for the CDR3: TGCGCCAGCAGCCCCGGGCGGGCGGGGAATGAGCAGTTCTTC.

The chain couples TRBV6-6 to TRBJ1-1; TRBD1 might be the D (5 bases). Germline CDR1 MNHNY, CDR2 SVGAGI (reference sequence). There are 11 residues in the CDR3. V was shortened by 8 bases and J by 6 bases, with 10 bases between the two germline ends. This CDR3 reads CASSSGAEAFF. The CDR3 nucleotides are TGTGCCAGCTCGTCGGGGGCTGAAGCTTTCTTT.

This clone came up once. This chain uses TRBV6-1 with TRBJ2-5; 8 positions match TRBD2. CDR3 length: 15 residues. The V and J ends lost 3 bases and 4 bases, in that order; junction bases with no gene match: 7. Germline V lookup: CDR1 MNHNS, CDR2 SASEGT. CDR3 loop: CASSDRRLARETQYF. For the CDR3, the DNA is TGTGCCAGCAGTGATAGAAGACTAGCGCGAGAGACCCAGTACTTC.

The chain links TRBV6-5 to TRBJ1-4; 7 nucleotides match TRBD1. CDR1 is MNHEY and CDR2 is SVGAGI in the germline V gene. This CDR3 region has 16 residues. Trimming at V came to 0 bases and at J to 8 bases, leaving 9 bases not matched to a gene. For the CDR3, the DNA is TGTGCCAGCAGTTACTCGAGAGCGGCAGGGGGGGAAAAACTGTTTTTT. It yields the protein CASSYSRAAGGEKLFF.

The rearrangement joins TRBV30 to TRBJ1-1; 7 nucleotides line up with TRBD1. The V gene end was trimmed by 4 bases and the J gene end by 5 bases; junction bases not matched to a gene: 13. CDR1 is GTSNPN and CDR2 is SVGIG in the germline V gene (reference sequence). The CDR3 has 15 amino acids. CDR3 residues: CAWTQKTGTQTEAFF. In DNA, the CDR3 is TGTGCCTGGACACAAAAGACAGGGACGCAGACTGAAGCTTTCTTT.

The genes are TRBV19 and TRBJ2-7; TRBD1 aligns across 9 bases. Germline V gene sequence: CDR1 LNHDA, CDR2 SQIVND (reference sequence). The CDR3 contains 15 residues. J gave up 0 bases and V 8 bases, and 8 bases lay outside the gene matches. This CDR3 reads CASEAGTGNSYEQYF. The CDR3 DNA reads TGTGCCAGTGAGGCCGGGACAGGGAACTCCTACGAGCAGTACTTC.

J is TRBJ2-7 and V is TRBV5-1, with TRBD2 identical over 7 bases. Germline values: CDR1 SGHRS, CDR2 YFSETQ. With V trimmed by 0 bases and J by 6 bases, 12 bases remained unmatched. The length of the CDR3 is 16 residues. CDR3 loop: CASSLGTDWTGGEQYF. CDR3 sequence (DNA): TGCGCCAGCAGCTTGGGTACGGACTGGACGGGAGGCGAGCAGTACTTC.

The rearrangement uses TRBV29-1 and TRBJ1-5, with TRBD1 identical over 10 bases. Germline lookup yields CDR1 SQVTM and CDR2 ANQGSEA. CDR3 length: 19 residues. With 6 bases clipped from V and 0 bases from J, the junction kept 17 bases outside the gene matches. The CDR3 DNA sequence: TGCAGCGTCGGTATTCGGTGGGACAGGGGTGGGAATAGCAATCAGCCCCAGCATTTT. It codes for CSVGIRWDRGGNSNQPQHF. The full variable domain, completed using reference TRBV29-1 and TRBJ1-5, is SAVISQKPSRDICQRGTSLTIQCQVDSQVTMMFWYRQQPGQSLTLIATANQGSEATYESGFVIDKFPISRPNLTFSTLTVSNMSPEDSSIYLCSVGIRWDRGGNSNQPQHFGDGTRLSIL.

This sequence joins TRBV6-5 and TRBJ2-6, with a weak D call TRBD2 (6 bases). The CDR3 contains 15 residues. Germline CDR1 MNHEY, CDR2 SVGAGI. The ends were cut back, 5 bases at V and 1 base at J, with 9 bases in the middle. This CDR3 is CASSRGLSGANVLTF. For the CDR3, the DNA is TGTGCCAGCAGTCGGGGACTTTCTGGGGCCAACGTCCTGACTTTC.